The following is a TCR beta chain sequence with its context. Its antigen is currently unknown. The sample belongs to a study of glioma-infiltrating T cells after dendritic cell vaccination. Study overall: Dendritic cell vaccination trial patients had either newly diagnosed or recurrent glioblastoma. Monocyte-derived dendritic cells, cultured less than 9 days with IL-4 and GM-CSF, were pulsed with autologous tumor lysate. Dendritic cell vaccine was injected intradermally three times, biweekly. Study-wide results and limits: Complete blood and tumor specimen sets were limited to few patients.

The CDR3 sequence is 14 residues long. Looked up from germline, CDR1 is SGHTS and CDR2 is YDEGEE. V shed 3 bases and J shed 4 bases, with 13 bases lying between them. Clones were sequenced by immunoSEQ multiplex PCR, and TCRdb holds only the in-frame ones, with some missing. The sample carries roughly 100,000 clones, 81% recorded once. The source was blood, collected before dendritic cell vaccination. This receptor was identified in a human donor with glioblastoma. The chain carries TRBV5-8 and TRBJ1-2; the D gene is possibly TRBD1 (6 bases). CDR3 sequence reads: CASSSTGTSYGYTF. DNA for the CDR3: TGTGCCAGCAGCTCCACCGGGACAAGCTATGGCTACACCTTC.